These 11 T cell receptor beta chains originate from one sample sequenced in a study of CD8+ T cells in alopecia areata. Reverse transcribed after extraction, RNA yielded cDNA as the sequencing template. Profiled with immunoSEQ multiplex PCR; TCRdb holds only in-frame clones, not every one. The profile covers fewer than 110,000 clones, with 86% appearing a single time and around 10% taken by the ten largest. Treatment given: oral pan-JAK inhibitor, 5-10 mg twice daily. The sequencing used CD8+ T cells sorted from blood, collected around week 34, from a patient treated with tofacitinib. Receptor source: a human donor with alopecia areata.

This clone was seen a few times. The chain has TRBV29-1 and TRBJ2-2; the match to TRBD1 covers 8 bases. This CDR3 comprises 15 residues. CDR1 and CDR2 (germline): SQVTM, ANQGSEA. Trimming took 3 bases from V and 4 from J; bases not matched to a gene: 7. CDR3 region: CSVERAGGGTGELFF. The CDR3 DNA sequence: TGCAGCGTTGAGAGGGCAGGGGGCGGCACCGGGGAGCTGTTTTTT.

This clone was seen just once. J is TRBJ2-1 and V is TRBV5-6; a weak D match, TRBD2 (6 bases). The V end was cut by 1 base, the J end by 5 bases, with 13 bases between. Germline V gene data show CDR1 as SGHDT and CDR2 as YYEEEE. CDR3 length: 15 amino acids. The CDR3 sequence is CASSLTSRLNNEQFF. CDR3 in DNA: TGTGCCAGCAGCTTGACTAGCCGATTAAACAATGAGCAGTTCTTC.

This clone showed up just once. V and J are TRBV5-1 and TRBJ2-7, with a tentative D call TRBD2 (6 bases). CDR3 size: 13 residues. Germline V lookup: CDR1 SGHRS, CDR2 YFSETQ. Deletions cut 4 bases from V and 2 bases from J, with 10 bases between. The CDR3, as DNA: TGCGCCAGCAGCATGGGGAGGCCCTACGAGCAGTACTTC. It yields the protein CASSMGRPYEQYF.

This clone was seen only a few times. CDR3 amino acids: CASSQRGLANFLANEQFF. The CDR3, as DNA: TGTGCCAGCAGCCAACGAGGACTAGCGAACTTCTTAGCGAATGAGCAGTTCTTC. The rearrangement links TRBV14 to TRBJ2-1, with 9 bases matching TRBD2. Looked up from germline, CDR1 is SGHDN and CDR2 is FVKESK. V was clipped by 2 bases and J by 7 bases; unmatched bases: 15. The CDR3 is made up of 18 amino acids.

The V gene is TRBV7-9, the J gene TRBJ2-3; 11 bases are a match to TRBD2. This CDR3 region has 15 residues. Losses at the gene ends were 4 bases for V and 1 base for J; bases not matched to a gene: 1. Germline CDR1 SEHNR, CDR2 FQNEAQ (reference sequence). CDR3 sequence reads: CASSSGLAGTDTQYF. CDR3 nucleotide sequence: TGTGCCAGCAGCTCGGGACTAGCGGGCACAGATACGCAGTATTTT.

This clone was seen a handful of times. This rearrangement joins TRBV9 to TRBJ2-1, with D possibly matching TRBD2 (5 bases). Germline V gene data show CDR1 as SGDLS and CDR2 as YYNGEE. CDR3 length equals 13 residues. V dropped 2 bases and J dropped 7 bases, with 10 bases sitting between them. This chain's CDR3 is CASSVIGGNEQFF. CDR3 in DNA: TGTGCCAGCAGCGTTATCGGCGGGAATGAGCAGTTCTTC.

This chain joins TRBV7-9 and TRBJ2-7; 8 positions match TRBD1. The CDR3 runs to 14 residues. J lost 5 bases, V lost 5 bases, and 8 bases had no gene match. The germline V gene has CDR1 SEHNR and CDR2 FQNEAQ (reference sequence). The CDR3 spells CASSQGAGRNEQYF. As DNA, the CDR3 is TGTGCCAGCAGCCAGGGGGCGGGCCGGAACGAGCAGTACTTC.

The J gene is TRBJ1-1, the V gene TRBV7-9, with a tentative D call TRBD1 (5 bases). Germline V gene data show CDR1 as SEHNR and CDR2 as FQNEAQ (reference sequence). Deletions cut 1 base from V and 3 bases from J, with 6 bases between. The CDR3 runs to 13 residues. The CDR3 DNA sequence: TGTGCCAGCAGCTTAGGAGGGGACACTGAAGCTTTCTTT. It is translated as CASSLGGDTEAFF.

This chain connects TRBV30 to TRBJ2-5; D unclear. Matching the DNA end better, TRBJ2-7 makes the J call doubtful. The CDR3 spans 12 residues. The germline V gene encodes CDR1 GTSNPN and CDR2 SVGIG (reference sequence). In nucleotides, the CDR3 is TGTGCCTGGAGTGAGGCGGATGGCGAGCAGTACTTC. As protein: CAWSEADGEQYF.

The table lists this clone with a count of one. V usage is TRBV27 and J usage is TRBJ2-4; no clear D gene. The CDR3 runs 15 residues. Germline V gene sequence: CDR1 MNHEY, CDR2 SMNVEV (reference sequence). V was clipped by 2 bases and J by 7 bases, with 15 bases between them. The CDR3 DNA reads TGTGCCAGCAGTTTAATTCCGCCTAGTAACAACATTCAGTACTTC. Translation gives CASSLIPPSNNIQYF.

A word on this clone: This CDR3 is also generated by other DNA sequences in the sample. CDR3 coding DNA: TGTGCCAGCAGCTTAGGAACTGAAGCTTTCTTT. The encoded protein is CASSLGTEAFF. The rearrangement uses TRBV7-9 and TRBJ1-1; D not certain. Looked up from germline, CDR1 is SEHNR and CDR2 is FQNEAQ (reference sequence). The CDR3 loop spans 11 amino acids. V gave up 1 base and J gave up 5 bases, with 2 bases separating them.